Shown below are 26 T cell receptor beta chains from a single sample sequenced in a study of T cell responses to AZD1222 COVID-19 vaccine. The repertoire was sequenced with immunoSEQ multiplex PCR; TCRdb's copy has only in-frame clones and lacks some. The sample includes fewer than 100,000 clones, 90% of them seen just once. Sequencing used peripheral blood, obtained on day 0 of AZD1222 vaccination. The receptors shown here come from an adult in good health.

This clone was counted once. This chain joins TRBV7-2 and TRBJ1-4, with TRBD1 matching over 9 bases. Germline-derived CDR1 and CDR2 are SGHTA and FQGNSA. V was clipped by 0 bases and J by 7 bases; unmatched bases: 0. The CDR3 consists of 14 residues. This chain's CDR3 is CASSLAGQGEKLFF. In nucleotides, the CDR3 is TGTGCCAGCAGCTTAGCGGGACAGGGTGAAAAACTGTTTTTT.

The chain links TRBV5-5 to TRBJ2-5; tentatively, D is TRBD2 (6 bases). From germline, CDR1 is SGHKS and CDR2 YYEKEE (reference sequence). Trimming removed 3 bases from V and 2 bases from J, with 14 bases in between. The CDR3 is 15 amino acids. CDR3 sequence (DNA): TGTGCCAGCAGCTCGGAGGGGAACTTACAAGAGACCCAGTACTTC. Its translation: CASSSEGNLQETQYF. Supplemented by reference TRBV5-5 and TRBJ2-5, the full variable domain reads DAGVTQSPTHLIKTRGQQVTLRCSPISGHKSVSWYQQVLGQGPQFIFQYYEKEERGRGNFPDRFSARQFPNYSSELNVNALLLGDSALYLCASSSEGNLQETQYFGPGTRLLVL.

The rearrangement joins TRBV9 to TRBJ1-6; D possibly corresponds to TRBD1 (6 bases). This CDR3 has 13 residues. Germline V gene data show CDR1 as SGDLS and CDR2 as YYNGEE. The V end was cut by 0 bases, the J end by 8 bases, with 6 bases between. This CDR3 is CASSVAGDSPLHF. The CDR3 bases are TGTGCCAGCAGCGTAGCAGGGGATTCACCCCTCCACTTT.

This rearrangement joins TRBV7-2 to TRBJ1-3; D may be TRBD1 (5 bases). This CDR3 is built from 14 residues. Deletions cut 3 bases from V and 3 bases from J, with 9 bases between. Germline-derived CDR1 and CDR2 are SGHTA and FQGNSA. CDR3 loop: CASSFQGNGNTIYF. CDR3 coding DNA: TGTGCCAGCAGCTTCCAGGGAAATGGAAACACCATATATTTT.

The rearrangement links TRBV9 to TRBJ2-1, with D possibly called TRBD1 or TRBD2 (6 bases each). The CDR3 has 17 amino acids. CDR1 is SGDLS and CDR2 is YYNGEE in the germline V gene. The V gene lost 4 bases and the J gene lost 0 bases, with 17 bases spanning the gap. The CDR3 DNA reads TGTGCCAGCAGCCCTCCGGGGGCGATGGGCTCCTACAATGAGCAGTTCTTC. Translating gives CASSPPGAMGSYNEQFF.

V is TRBV19 and J is TRBJ1-1, with 8 nucleotides matching TRBD1. Looked up from germline, CDR1 is LNHDA and CDR2 is SQIVND (reference sequence). J lost 4 bases, V lost 5 bases, and 9 bases had no gene match. This CDR3 spans 15 amino acids. The CDR3 region is CASSPRTGMITEAFF. The CDR3 nucleotides read TGTGCCAGTAGTCCCCGGACAGGGATGATCACTGAAGCTTTCTTT.

The table lists this clone with a few counts. The chain has TRBV9 and TRBJ1-2; TRBD1 is a possible D gene (6 bases). The CDR3 sequence is 14 residues long. CDR1 and CDR2 (germline): SGDLS, YYNGEE. Trimming took off 0 bases at V and 3 bases at J, with 9 bases between the two ends. CDR3 DNA sequence: TGTGCCAGCAGCGTAGCAGGGGCGGACTATGGCTACACCTTC. It yields the protein CASSVAGADYGYTF.

The rearrangement links TRBV2 to TRBJ1-4; perhaps TRBD1 as D (6 bases). CDR3 length: 14 amino acids. Germline V lookup: CDR1 SNHLY, CDR2 FYNNEI. V lost 5 bases, J lost 6 bases, and 13 bases lay in between. In DNA form, the CDR3 reads TGTGCCAGCAGTTTACAGGGTGTAGATGAAAAACTGTTTTTT. Translating gives CASSLQGVDEKLFF.

This clone was counted between two and nine times. The chain has TRBV18 and TRBJ2-1, with TRBD1 as a possible D gene (7 bases). Germline CDR1 is KGHSH and CDR2 is LQKENI. CDR3 length equals 16 residues. Trimming removed 4 bases at V and 6 bases at J, with 19 bases between. The CDR3 sequence: CASSLGGAGGFNEQFF. CDR3 coding DNA: TGTGCCAGCTCACTTGGAGGGGCAGGGGGTTTCAATGAGCAGTTCTTC.

The genes are TRBV12-5 and TRBJ1-5, with 7 bases that match TRBD1. The length of the CDR3 is 15 residues. Germline CDR1 and CDR2: LGHNT and FRNRAP. V lost 11 bases, J lost 4 bases, and 14 bases stayed unmatched. CDR3 DNA: TGTGCTCGACCGCCGGTTCTGGACAGGAATCAGCCCCAGCATTTT. This sequence encodes CARPPVLDRNQPQHF.

The chain recombines TRBV3-1 (or the pseudogene TRBV3-2) with TRBJ2-2; 9 bases match TRBD2. The germline gives CDR1 LGHDT, CDR2 YNNKEL (reference sequence). This CDR3 spans 18 amino acids. Trimming took 2 bases from V and 3 from J; bases not matched to a gene: 10. As DNA, the CDR3 is TGTGCCAGCAGCCAAATAATTCCCAGCGGGGGGTACACCGGGGAGCTGTTTTTT. Amino acids: CASSQIIPSGGYTGELFF.

The J gene is TRBJ2-7, the V gene TRBV6-5, with D unclear. This CDR3 is 14 amino acids long. Trimming took off 0 bases at V and 4 bases at J, with 10 bases between the two ends. In germline, CDR1 is MNHEY, CDR2 SVGAGI. The CDR3 nucleotides are TGTGCCAGCAGTTACTCTGTCCAAAAATACGAGCAGTACTTC. Translating gives CASSYSVQKYEQYF.

The CDR3 DNA reads as TGTGCCAGCAGTTACTCGGGCAGGGTGGGCTACGAGCAGTACTTC. It is translated as CASSYSGRVGYEQYF. V and J are TRBV6-5 and TRBJ2-7; D might be TRBD1 (5 bases). The CDR3 is 15 amino acids. Trimming removed 0 bases from V and 3 bases from J, with 12 bases in between. CDR1 MNHEY and CDR2 SVGAGI come from the germline V gene.

The genes are TRBV7-9 and TRBJ1-3; D possibly corresponds to TRBD1 (5 bases). The CDR3 is 14 residues long. Trimming left V 1 base short and J 4 bases short, with 8 bases between. Germline V lookup: CDR1 SEHNR, CDR2 FQNEAQ (reference sequence). CDR3 bases: TGTGCCAGCAGCTTAGAGGGGATCGGAAACACCATATATTTT. Residues: CASSLEGIGNTIYF.

The rearrangement uses TRBV11-3 and TRBJ2-1; weak D call: TRBD1 (5 bases). CDR3 length: 13 amino acids. V lost 5 bases to trimming and J lost 4 bases, with 9 bases between them. The germline V gene has CDR1 SGHNT and CDR2 YENEEA. CDR3 bases: TGTGCCAGCAGCACGACAGTGTACAATGAGCAGTTCTTC. As protein: CASSTTVYNEQFF.

The chain recombines TRBV12-5 with TRBJ2-5; TRBD1 is a possible D gene (6 bases). Germline V gene data show CDR1 as LGHNT and CDR2 as FRNRAP. Trimming removed 7 bases from V and 1 base from J, with 13 bases in between. CDR3 length: 14 amino acids. The CDR3 DNA follows: TGTGCTAGTGCCGCGACAGGTTCCCAAGAGACCCAGTACTTC. Translation: CASAATGSQETQYF.

To note about this clone: One end of the junction does not line up with germline, which may come from a read error. The chain has TRBV7-7 and TRBJ2-2; weak D call: TRBD2 (5 bases). CDR3 length: 13 residues. The germline CDR1 and CDR2 sequences are SSHAT and FNYEAQ (reference sequence). CDR3 sequence (DNA): TGTGCTAGCAGCCGGACCCGGGAAGGGGAGCTGTTTTTT. This encodes CASSRTREGELFF.

The genes are TRBV27 and TRBJ1-5; D is unresolved. Per the germline V gene, CDR1 is MNHEY and CDR2 is SMNVEV (reference sequence). The length of the CDR3 is 14 residues. Deletions cut 3 bases from V and 4 bases from J, with 10 bases between. The CDR3 loop reads CASSFIGPNQPQHF. Written as DNA, the CDR3 is TGTGCCAGCAGTTTCATCGGGCCTAATCAGCCCCAGCATTTT.

V and J are TRBV19 and TRBJ1-5; 7 nucleotides match TRBD1. Trimming cost V 4 bases and J 0 bases; bases outside gene matches: 9. This CDR3 is built from 17 residues. Germline V gene sequence: CDR1 LNHDA, CDR2 SQIVND (reference sequence). CDR3 amino acids: CASSRAGGTDSNQPQHF. DNA of the CDR3: TGTGCCAGTAGTAGGGCGGGGGGGACAGATAGCAATCAGCCCCAGCATTTT.

The rearrangement uses TRBV6-5 and TRBJ1-1, with D unresolved. Trimming left V 7 bases short and J 5 bases short, with 11 bases between. CDR1 and CDR2 (germline): MNHEY, SVGAGI. CDR3 size: 12 residues. The CDR3, as DNA: TGTGCCAGCACCGGGTCTGGGACTGAAGCTTTCTTT. Translation gives CASTGSGTEAFF.

This clone was observed a single time. The chain uses TRBV2 and TRBJ2-7; 11 bases map to TRBD2. The CDR3 totals 15 residues. V shed 8 bases, J shed 4 bases, and the junction held 10 bases outside the gene matches. Germline V gives CDR1 SNHLY, CDR2 FYNNEI. The CDR3 DNA sequence: TGTGCCAGCCTGATTGCGCGACTAGCGGGGTACGAGCAGTACTTC. Encoded protein: CASLIARLAGYEQYF.

There are many counts of this clone. The CDR3 region has the DNA TGTGCCAGCAGTGATTCGTACGGCCAGGAGCAGTACTTC. Translation gives CASSDSYGQEQYF. The gene calls are TRBV25-1 and TRBJ2-7; D unresolved. This CDR3 comprises 13 residues. Trimming cost V 3 bases and J 7 bases, with 13 bases left between them. Germline lookup yields CDR1 MGHDK and CDR2 SYGVNS.

The V and J genes are TRBV30 and TRBJ2-7; D might be TRBD1 (5 bases). The CDR3 length is 15 residues. Germline CDR1 and CDR2: GTSNPN and SVGIG (reference sequence). Trimming shortened V by 0 bases and J by 0 bases, and 12 bases separated the two germline ends. For the CDR3, the DNA is TGTGCCTGGAGTGTACAGGCCGAGAGCTCCTACGAGCAGTACTTC. This translates into CAWSVQAESSYEQYF. The full variable domain, rest sourced from reference TRBV30 and TRBJ2-7, is SQTIHQWPATLVQPVGSPLSLECTVEGTSNPNLYWYRQAAGRGLQLLFYSVGIGQISSEVPQNLSASRPQDRQFILSSKKLLLSDSGFYLCAWSVQAESSYEQYFGPGTRLTVT.

The chain couples TRBV5-4 to TRBJ1-4; TRBD1 matches at 8 bases. Losses at the gene ends were 4 bases for V and 3 bases for J; bases not matched to a gene: 8. CDR3 length equals 16 residues. Germline CDR1 and CDR2: SGHNT and YYREEE (reference sequence). CDR3 residues: CASSARGPASNEKLFF. The CDR3, as DNA: TGTGCCAGCAGCGCCAGGGGGCCTGCCTCTAATGAAAAACTGTTTTTT.

The V call is TRBV9, the J call TRBJ2-3, with D perhaps matching TRBD2 (6 bases). Trimming took off 0 bases at V and 3 bases at J, with 17 bases between the two ends. Per germline, CDR1 SGDLS and CDR2 YYNGEE. CDR3 length: 17 residues. CDR3 region: CASSVEGASALTDTQYF. For the CDR3, the DNA is TGTGCCAGCAGCGTAGAAGGAGCTAGCGCATTAACAGATACGCAGTATTTT.

V gene TRBV6-5 combines with J gene TRBJ1-1; D remains unclear. CDR1 is MNHEY and CDR2 is SVGAGI in the germline V gene. With 4 bases removed from V and 4 bases from J, the gap between germline ends came to 19 bases. The CDR3 sequence is 16 residues long. This CDR3 reads CASSSNTRAETTEAFF. As DNA, the CDR3 is TGTGCCAGCAGTTCCAACACGAGAGCCGAGACCACTGAAGCTTTCTTT.